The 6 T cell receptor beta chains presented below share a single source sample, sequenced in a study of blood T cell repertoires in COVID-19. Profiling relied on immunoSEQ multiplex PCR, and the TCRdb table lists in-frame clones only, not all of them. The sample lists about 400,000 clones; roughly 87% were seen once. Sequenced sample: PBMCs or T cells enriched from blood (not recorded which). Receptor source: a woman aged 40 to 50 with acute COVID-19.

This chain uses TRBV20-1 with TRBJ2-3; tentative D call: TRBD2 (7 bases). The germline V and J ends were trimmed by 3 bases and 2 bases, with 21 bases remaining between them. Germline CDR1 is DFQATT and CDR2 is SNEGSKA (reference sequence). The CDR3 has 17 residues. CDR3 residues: CSASLMGAGEPTDTQYF. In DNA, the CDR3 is TGCAGTGCTAGTCTAATGGGGGCGGGGGAGCCCACAGATACGCAGTATTTT.

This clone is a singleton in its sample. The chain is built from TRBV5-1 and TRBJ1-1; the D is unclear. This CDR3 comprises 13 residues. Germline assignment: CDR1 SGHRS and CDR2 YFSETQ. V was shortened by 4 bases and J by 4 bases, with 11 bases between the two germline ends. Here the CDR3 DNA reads TGCGCCAGCAGCCTCTCGTCTGTCACTGAAGCTTTCTTT. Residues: CASSLSSVTEAFF.

Here the CDR3 reads CASSLGDRPSNYGYTF. In nucleotides, the CDR3 is TGTGCCAGCAGCTTAGGCGACAGACCTTCTAACTATGGCTACACCTTC. The chain has TRBV13 and TRBJ1-2, with a weak D call TRBD1 (5 bases). The CDR3 is 16 amino acids. Deletions cut 0 bases from V and 0 bases from J, with 11 bases between. Germline CDR1 and CDR2: PRHDT and FYEKMQ (reference sequence).

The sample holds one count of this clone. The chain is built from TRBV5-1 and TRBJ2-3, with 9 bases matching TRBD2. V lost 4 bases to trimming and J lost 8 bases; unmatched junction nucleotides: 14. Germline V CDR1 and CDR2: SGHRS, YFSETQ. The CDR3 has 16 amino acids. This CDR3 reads CASSPNSGGAGGTQYF. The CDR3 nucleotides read TGCGCCAGCAGCCCCAATAGCGGGGGCGCGGGGGGTACGCAGTATTTT.

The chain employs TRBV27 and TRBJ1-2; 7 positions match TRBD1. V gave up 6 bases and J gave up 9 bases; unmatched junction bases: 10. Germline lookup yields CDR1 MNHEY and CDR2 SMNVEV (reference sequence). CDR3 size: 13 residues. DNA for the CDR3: TGTGCCAGCAGACACGGGACAGTAACTCGCTACACCTTC. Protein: CASRHGTVTRYTF.

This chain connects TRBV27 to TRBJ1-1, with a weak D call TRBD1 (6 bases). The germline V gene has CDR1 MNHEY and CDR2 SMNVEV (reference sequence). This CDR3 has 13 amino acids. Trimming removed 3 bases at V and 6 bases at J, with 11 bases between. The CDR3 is CASSFAAGAEAFF. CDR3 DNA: TGTGCCAGCAGTTTTGCGGCAGGGGCTGAAGCTTTCTTT.